This TCR beta chain was sequenced in a study of cytomegalovirus exposure and HLA in healthy donors. The PCR ran on 60 Vbeta and 13 Jbeta primers. Repertoires were generated with immunoSEQ multiplex PCR, while TCRdb's copy carries only in-frame clones and drops some. This table holds approximately 170,000 clones, over 80% found once. The sequence came from a boy aged 2 to 10 in good health and CMV-seronegative. The sequenced sample was PBMCs.

CDR3 sequence: CASSYLPQTANYGYTF. DNA of the CDR3: TGTGCCAGCAGTTACCTCCCCCAGACAGCTAACTATGGCTACACCTTC. V and J are TRBV6-5 and TRBJ1-2; weak D call: TRBD1 (5 bases). The germline V gene encodes CDR1 MNHEY and CDR2 SVGAGI. V was cut by 2 bases and J by 0 bases, with 13 bases left in between. The CDR3 length is 16 residues.